This entry lists 14 T cell receptor beta chains sequenced from one sample in a study of molecular identifiers for immune sequencing clone quantification. TCRdb independently ran MiXCR on the PCR reads; one entry per CDR3 protein. The table records about 40,000 distinct CDR3 sequences, approximately 17% of them present only once. Sequencing was performed on naive CD8+ T cells from blood, with Jurkat cell RNA spiked in. Subset defined: FACS-sorted CD8+CD4-CCR7+CD45RA+ naive T cells. The receptors derive from a human donor in good health. Some libraries in this study had Jurkat cell RNA spiked in.

The rearrangement links TRBV11-2 to TRBJ1-1; 8 nucleotides agree with TRBD1. The V gene end was trimmed by 4 bases and the J gene end by 2 bases; junction bases not matched to a gene: 6. The CDR3 has 15 amino acids. From germline, CDR1 is SGHAT and CDR2 FQNNGV. This CDR3 reads CASSSHRGRNTEAFF. Written as DNA, the CDR3 is TGTGCCAGCAGCTCACACAGGGGGAGAAACACTGAAGCTTTCTTT. Full variable domain (remainder filled in from reference TRBV11-2 and TRBJ1-1): EAGVAQSPRYKIIEKRQSVAFWCNPISGHATLYWYQQILGQGPKLLIQFQNNGVVDDSQLPKDRFSAERLKGVDSTLKIQPAKLEDSAVYLCASSSHRGRNTEAFFGQGTRLTVV.

This clonotype was seen ten or more times. V and J are TRBV27 and TRBJ2-1; 7 nucleotides match TRBD2. CDR3 length: 14 residues. Germline CDR1 and CDR2: MNHEY and SMNVEV (reference sequence). V lost 2 bases and J lost 10; bases outside the gene matches: 8. CDR3 sequence: CASSLRLAAPEQFF. The CDR3 bases are TGTGCCAGCAGTTTACGGCTAGCGGCACCAGAGCAGTTCTTC.

A word on this clonotype: A single base separates this from a much larger clone, so it may be a read error. The chain carries TRBV14 and TRBJ2-2; D is perhaps TRBD2 (5 bases). Per the germline V gene, CDR1 is SGHDN and CDR2 is FVKESK. This CDR3 region has 17 residues. Trimming pared 5 bases from V and 4 bases from J, leaving 20 bases between. In nucleotides, the CDR3 is TGTGCCAGCAGCTCATGGGCGGGTGATACCATCACCGGGGAGCTGTTTTTT. Translation: CASSSWAGDTITGELFF.

In this sample, this clonotype turned up many times. V is TRBV15 and J is TRBJ2-1; 7 bases are shared with TRBD2. V was clipped by 6 bases and J by 8 bases; unmatched bases: 7. Germline CDR1 reads LNHNV; CDR2 reads YYDKDF (reference sequence). The CDR3 sequence is 13 residues long. The CDR3 DNA sequence: TGTGCCACCAGTAAGCGGGATGGAGATGAGCAGTTCTTC. Translating gives CATSKRDGDEQFF.

This clonotype appeared a few times. This chain joins TRBV14 and TRBJ1-6, with TRBD1 matching 8 bases. The J segment lost 9 bases and the V segment lost 4 bases, leaving 5 bases of the junction unmatched. From germline, CDR1 is SGHDN and CDR2 FVKESK. The CDR3 has 14 residues. CDR3 in amino acids: CASSPTGAASPLHF. CDR3 coding DNA: TGTGCCAGCAGCCCGACAGGGGCGGCTTCACCCCTCCACTTT.

The CDR3 DNA follows: TGCGCCAGCAGCTTGGTTCAGGAGAGCTATGGCTACACCTTC. Translation gives CASSLVQESYGYTF. V is TRBV5-1 and J is TRBJ1-2; D uncertain. The CDR3 contains 14 residues. Trimming pared 0 bases from V and 4 bases from J, leaving 10 bases between. From germline, CDR1 is SGHRS and CDR2 YFSETQ.

This clonotype came up many times. The rearrangement uses TRBV7-2 and TRBJ2-1; 10 nucleotides match TRBD2. This CDR3 is built from 15 residues. V gave up 6 bases and J gave up 5 bases; unmatched junction bases: 7. Germline values: CDR1 SGHTA, CDR2 FQGNSA. This CDR3 reads CASSWTSGANNEQFF. The CDR3 DNA is TGTGCCAGCAGTTGGACTAGCGGAGCGAACAATGAGCAGTTCTTC. Variable domain in full (rest from reference TRBV7-2 and TRBJ2-1): GAGVSQSPSNKVTEKGKDVELRCDPISGHTALYWYRQSLGQGLEFLIYFQGNSAPDKSGLPSDRFSAERTGGSVSTLTIQRTQQEDSAVYLCASSWTSGANNEQFFGPGTRLTVL.

This clonotype was detected many times. One junction end disagrees with the germline gene, perhaps due to a read error. V gene TRBV7-7 combines with J gene TRBJ2-5; D may be TRBD1 (5 bases). There are 13 residues in the CDR3. In germline, CDR1 is SSHAT, CDR2 FNYEAQ (reference sequence). CDR3 nucleotide sequence: TGTGCTAGCAGCCCTCAGGGTTGGGAGACCCAGTACTTC. Its protein product is CASSPQGWETQYF.

Comment on this clonotype: The junction does not match germline at one end; this may be a read error. V is TRBV7-6 and J is TRBJ2-4; D gene unclear. CDR3 length: 13 amino acids. The germline V gene encodes CDR1 SGHVS and CDR2 FNYEAQ. The CDR3 nucleotides are TGTGTCAGCAGCTTAGGGCCCGCCGCCATTCAGTACTTC. Translation gives CVSSLGPAAIQYF.

This clonotype was recorded many times. The J gene is TRBJ2-1, the V gene TRBV7-2, with 14 bases lining up with TRBD2. Trimming removed 4 bases from V and 8 bases from J; junction bases left unmatched: 7. CDR3 length: 16 residues. Germline lookup yields CDR1 SGHTA and CDR2 FQGNSA. CDR3 nucleotide sequence: TGTGCCAGCAGCTCGACTAGCGGGAGGGCCGGGGATGAGCAGTTCTTC. Protein: CASSSTSGRAGDEQFF.

Concerning this clonotype: A read error may be the cause here, since a much bigger clone is one base away. The gene calls are TRBV11-2 and TRBJ2-5; tentatively, D is TRBD2 (5 bases). V was clipped by 1 base and J by 0 bases, with 9 bases between them. The CDR3 is 15 amino acids. In germline, CDR1 is SGHAT, CDR2 FQNNGV. The CDR3 nucleotides read TGTGCCAGCAGCTTAGTTCCTAGCAACCAAGAGACCCAGTACTTC. Its protein is CASSLVPSNQETQYF.

This chain links TRBV27 with TRBJ2-7; D is tentatively TRBD1 or TRBD2 (6 bases each). Germline values: CDR1 MNHEY, CDR2 SMNVEV (reference sequence). The CDR3 length is 18 residues. The ends were cut back, 5 bases at V and 6 bases at J, with 29 bases in the middle. CDR3 DNA: TGTGCCAGCAGTGATTCCCCCAGCGGGTTGATACGGGGGCGCGAGCAGTACTTC. It specifies CASSDSPSGLIRGREQYF.

Of note for this clonotype: A read error may be the cause here, since a much bigger clone is one base away. V is TRBV9 and J is TRBJ2-2, with 8 bases fitting TRBD1. CDR1 SGDLS and CDR2 YYNGEE come from the germline V gene. The CDR3 totals 18 residues. CDR3 sequence: CASSELTGVSLNTEELFF. DNA of the CDR3: TGTGCCAGCAGCGAATTGACAGGGGTCAGCCTCAACACCGAGGAGCTGTTTTTT.

Turning to this clonotype: One junction end does not reproduce the germline sequence, and a read error may be involved. The CDR3 reads CVSSTQGPTDTQYF. The CDR3, as DNA: TGTGTCAGCAGTACACAGGGGCCCACAGATACGCAGTATTTT. The chain couples TRBV6-1 to TRBJ2-3, with 7 bases aligning to TRBD1. The CDR3 is 14 amino acids. Germline CDR1 and CDR2: MNHNS and SASEGT.